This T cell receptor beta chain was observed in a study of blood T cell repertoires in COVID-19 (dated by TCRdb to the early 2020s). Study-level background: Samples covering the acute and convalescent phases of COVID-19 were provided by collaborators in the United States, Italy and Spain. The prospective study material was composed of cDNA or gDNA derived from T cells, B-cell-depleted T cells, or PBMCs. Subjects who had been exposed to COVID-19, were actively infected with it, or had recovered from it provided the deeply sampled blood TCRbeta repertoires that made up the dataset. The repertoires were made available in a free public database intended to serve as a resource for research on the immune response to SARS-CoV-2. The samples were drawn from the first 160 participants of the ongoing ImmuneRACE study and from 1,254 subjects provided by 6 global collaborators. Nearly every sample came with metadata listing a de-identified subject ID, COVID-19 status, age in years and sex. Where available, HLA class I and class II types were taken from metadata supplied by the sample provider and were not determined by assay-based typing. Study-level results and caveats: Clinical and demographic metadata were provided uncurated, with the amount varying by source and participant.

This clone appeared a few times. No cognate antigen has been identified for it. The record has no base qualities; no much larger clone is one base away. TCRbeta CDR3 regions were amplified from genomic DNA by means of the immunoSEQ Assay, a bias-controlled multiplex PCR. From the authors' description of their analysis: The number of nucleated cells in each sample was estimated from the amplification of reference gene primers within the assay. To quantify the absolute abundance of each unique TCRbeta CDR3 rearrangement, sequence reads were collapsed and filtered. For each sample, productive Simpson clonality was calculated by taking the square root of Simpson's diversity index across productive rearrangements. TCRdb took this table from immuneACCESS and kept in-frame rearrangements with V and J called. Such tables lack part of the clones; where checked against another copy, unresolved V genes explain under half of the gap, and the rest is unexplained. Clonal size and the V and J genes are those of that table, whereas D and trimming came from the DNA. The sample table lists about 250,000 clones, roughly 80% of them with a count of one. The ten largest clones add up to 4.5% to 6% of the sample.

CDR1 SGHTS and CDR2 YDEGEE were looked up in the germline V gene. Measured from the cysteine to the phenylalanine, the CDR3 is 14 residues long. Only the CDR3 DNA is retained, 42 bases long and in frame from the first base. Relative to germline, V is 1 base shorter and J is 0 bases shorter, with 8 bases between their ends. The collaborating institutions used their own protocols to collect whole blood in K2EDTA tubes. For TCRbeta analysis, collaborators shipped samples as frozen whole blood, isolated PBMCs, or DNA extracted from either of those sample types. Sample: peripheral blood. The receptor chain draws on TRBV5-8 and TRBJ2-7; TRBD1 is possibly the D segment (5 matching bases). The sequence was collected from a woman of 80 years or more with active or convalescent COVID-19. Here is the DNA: TGTGCCAGCAGCTTGACGACAGCCTCCTACGAGCAGTACTTC. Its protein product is CASSLTTASYEQYF.